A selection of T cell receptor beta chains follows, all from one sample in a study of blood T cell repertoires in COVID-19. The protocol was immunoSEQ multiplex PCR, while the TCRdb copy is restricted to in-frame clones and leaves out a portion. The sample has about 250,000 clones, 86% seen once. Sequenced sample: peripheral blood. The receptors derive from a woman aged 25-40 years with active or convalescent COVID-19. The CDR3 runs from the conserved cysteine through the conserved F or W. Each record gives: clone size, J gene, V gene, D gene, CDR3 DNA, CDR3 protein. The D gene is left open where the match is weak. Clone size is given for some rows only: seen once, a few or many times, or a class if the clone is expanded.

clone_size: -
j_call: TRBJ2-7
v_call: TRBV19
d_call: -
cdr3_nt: TGTGCCAGTAGTATAAGGCAGGCCTCCTACGAGCAGTACTTC
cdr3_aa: CASSIRQASYEQYF

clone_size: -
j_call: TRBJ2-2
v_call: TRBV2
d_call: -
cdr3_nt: TGTGCCAGCAGAGGACAGACCGGGGAGCTGTTTTTT
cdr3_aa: CASRGQTGELFF

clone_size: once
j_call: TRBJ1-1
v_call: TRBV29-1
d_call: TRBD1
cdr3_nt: TGCAGCGTCAACAGGGGAGGCACTGAAGCTTTCTTT
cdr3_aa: CSVNRGGTEAFF

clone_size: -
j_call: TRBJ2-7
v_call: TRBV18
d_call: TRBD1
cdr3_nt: TGTGCCAGCTCACCAAGGTTTCGAGACAGGGGCTACGAGCAGTACTTC
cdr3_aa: CASSPRFRDRGYEQYF

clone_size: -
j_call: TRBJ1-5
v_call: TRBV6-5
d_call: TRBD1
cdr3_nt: TGTGCCAGCAGTTACTCCACAGGGGGCAATCAGCCCCAGCATTTT
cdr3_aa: CASSYSTGGNQPQHF

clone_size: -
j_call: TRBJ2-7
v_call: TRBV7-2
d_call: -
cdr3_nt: TGTGCCAGCAGCTTGGAGGGCGGAACCAACTACGAGCAGTACTTC
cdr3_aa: CASSLEGGTNYEQYF

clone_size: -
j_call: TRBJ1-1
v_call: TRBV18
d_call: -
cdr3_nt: TGTGCCAGCTCACCTATAGCCGGGGGGCGAGACACTGAAGCTTTCTTT
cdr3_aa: CASSPIAGGRDTEAFF

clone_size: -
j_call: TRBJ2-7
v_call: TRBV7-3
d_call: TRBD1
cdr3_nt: TGTGCCAGCAGCTCAAGGACTCCCGGGACAGCGTCCTACGAGCAGTACTTC
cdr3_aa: CASSSRTPGTASYEQYF

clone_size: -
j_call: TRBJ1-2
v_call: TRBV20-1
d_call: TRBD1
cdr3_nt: TGCAGTGCTAGTACACAGGGGGCGGCTGGCTACACCTTC
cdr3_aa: CSASTQGAAGYTF

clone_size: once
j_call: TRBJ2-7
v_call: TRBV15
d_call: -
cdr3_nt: TGTGCCACCAGCAGAGATAGCGTAGCTGCCGAGCAGTACTTC
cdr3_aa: CATSRDSVAAEQYF